This note documents a single T cell receptor beta chain sequence. What this receptor recognizes is not known. One base away there is no much larger clone; base qualities are not given. These data come from a study of cytomegalovirus exposure and HLA in healthy donors (TCRdb year 2017). As for the study more broadly: An earlier analysis of roughly 610 of the donors reported 250 to 300 Gb of sequence data and 117 million unique TCR beta sequences obtained from about 180 million T cells. An early release covering 500 to 750 HLA-typed donors comprised around 300 gigabases of sequencing data and some 79 million unique TCR sequences. Of the roughly 400 genotyped donors, roughly 85% fell in the genetic ancestry cluster associated with self-reported Caucasian donors. The study was designed to test whether signatures of past pathogen exposure could be identified by cataloging public T cell receptors. The study used immunosequencing to profile the T cell repertoires of approximately 650 subjects and linked those repertoires to cytomegalovirus serostatus. In addition to the first cohort of about 650 subjects, a separate validation cohort of 120 different subjects was used. To predict cytomegalovirus infection status, the study combined high-throughput TCR immunosequencing, statistical association of individual TCRs with disease status, and machine learning. A later analysis re-examined previously published TCR beta repertoires from more than 550 donors and added high-resolution HLA genotyping to investigate patterns of TCR occurrence. The later analysis used no new phenotypic data to find candidate immune exposures, relying instead on TCR beta sequences and their occurrence across donors. To decide whether each TCR beta V gene segment behaved as functional or pseudogenic, an earlier analysis of some 570 of the donors relied on high-throughput TCR beta sequencing. Donor age, sex, ethnicity and CMV serostatus were compiled together with the repertoire data. In a later genetic analysis, genome-wide SNP genotypes for about 65% of the 666 donors were used, and that subset was treated as a discovery cohort. All discovery cohort repertoires had been generated on a single sequencing platform. Class I and class II HLA loci were covered by the typing at four-digit resolution. Typing coverage varied by locus: about 620-630 donors for A, B, C, DRB1 and DQB1; approximately 500 for DQA1; more than 600 for DPA1; more than 450 for DPB1. Because of strong linkage in the cohort, five DR-DQ haplotypes were treated as single units for association and clustering. On average, 235,054 unique TCR beta nucleotide sequences were sequenced per donor among some 420 genotyped donors of the cohort, with 15% to 20% of those sequences being non-productive.

Between the V and J ends, shortened by 0 bases and 4 bases respectively, the junction contains 7 bases. There are 13 amino acids in the CDR3, from cysteine to phenylalanine inclusive. The entry retains the CDR3 DNA only, 39 bases that are in frame from base 1. Based on the germline V gene, the CDR1 and CDR2 sequences are SGHRS and YFSETQ. The research as a whole found: Some IMGT-functional V segments, including TRBV6-2 and TRBV6-3, could not be told apart with the 87-base-pair reads, so those segments were excluded. A cluster of highly shared sequence variants was judged likely to be a technical artifact of the sequencing pipeline. The authors suggested that the approach could potentially be extended to other disease states and immunological phenotypes. Most CMV-associated TCR beta chains appeared to be HLA-restricted in a later analysis, and the HLA associations seemed to be driven largely by CMV exposure. A later analysis associated 16,951 TCR beta sequences with specific HLA alleles at a false discovery rate of 0.05. Across donors, most TCR sequences were observed very rarely, whereas some public TCRs were present in many individuals. According to a later analysis, TCR association rates differed among HLA loci, with DRB1 alleles showing the most associated TCRs and HLA-C alleles showing the fewest. Linkage disequilibrium might explain the correlated functional status among segregating V segments, but an unknown experimental factor could not be excluded. In a later analysis, several top co-occurrence clusters were reported to appear linked to parvovirus B19, influenza, CMV and Epstein-Barr virus. Because counts were too low, around 18 rarely observed V segments, including chromosome 9 orphons, were left out of the earlier analysis of some 640 of the donors. Because HLA typing was unavailable for some donors at each locus, only the typed subset was used in association tests. V-gene and J-gene trimming of TCR beta chains was associated with a missense DCLRE1C variant in a later genetic analysis, and the association was replicated in an independent cohort. In this cohort, only TCR beta chains were sequenced, and detectable features were limited by the absence of alpha or paired-chain data. In a later analysis, HLA-associated TCR beta chains showed more clonal expansion and lower generation probabilities than non-associated chains that were equally common. A further reported finding was that TCR beta sequences accurately predicted the HLA-A and HLA-B alleles for most subjects in the first cohort. CMV serostatus was the only immune exposure information available for the cohort. The presence/absence analyses assumed that sequencing depth was roughly uniform across donors, and that assumption may not be true. In both the original and validation cohorts, the classifier was reported to diagnose cytomegalovirus status with high specificity and sensitivity. Broadly in line with IMGT annotations, most TCR beta V segments showed up in productive rearrangements about 87% or about 30% of the time in an earlier analysis of 450 to 600 of the donors. Assigning TCR associations to individual alleles was difficult when HLA alleles, especially DR and DQ, strongly co-occurred. In vitro tests confirmed that a few of the cytomegalovirus-associated TCR beta chains recognize cytomegalovirus antigens. In the study, about 150 TCR beta chains were listed as associated with cytomegalovirus. A later genetic analysis reported fewer N-insertions in productive TCRs among donors in an Asian-associated ancestry cluster than the approximately 670-donor mean.

The cohort comprised around 690 healthy bone marrow donors. Cohort members were all nominally healthy when sampled, although unrecorded immune exposures were likely present. The donor was CMV seropositive and belonged to the group of about 290 seropositive cohort members. A peripheral blood sample was collected from each donor, and TCR beta sequencing was performed on peripheral blood mononuclear cells. The Qiagen DNeasy Blood Extraction Kit was used to extract genomic DNA from the blood cell samples. Library prep was done by the immunoSEQ multiplex PCR assay. For the multiplex PCR, a mixture combining 60 forward primers for TCR Vbeta segments and 13 reverse primers for TCR Jbeta segments was used. Amplification of the CDR3 region of rearranged TCR beta genes was performed with a multiplex PCR assay on genomic DNA. The Illumina HiSeq System was used to sequence the amplified TCR beta libraries as 87-base-pair reads. In the authors' own workflow: A later analysis counted about 80 million unique TCR beta chains across the 650 to 700 repertoires, and some 11 million of these chains were shared by at least two donors. To remove PCR and sequencing errors, raw reads were error-corrected and collapsed into unique sequences using a nearest-neighbor algorithm that merged closely related sequences. Alignment of CDR3 sequences to IMGT reference sequences was used to assign V, D and J gene segments. For a sequence to be retained, a match of at least six nucleotides was required to both a V gene segment and a J gene segment. Rearrangements were called productive when the CDR3 lacked stop codons and stayed in frame with V and J; all others were non-productive. Following IMGT convention, CDR3 was defined as the stretch from the second conserved V-encoded cysteine up to the conserved J-encoded phenylalanine. The earlier analysis of 550 to 650 of the donors excluded any sequence lacking an unambiguous match to a single V gene segment. An earlier analysis of about 590 of the donors classified V segments as functional when productive rearrangements were above 56.7% and as segregating when the standard deviation between donors was above 5%. A statistical classification framework was built for diagnosing cytomegalovirus status from the catalog of TCR beta chain sequences. A later analysis assigned V and J genes by comparing TCR nucleotide sequences with IMGT/GENE-DB human TR gene sequences. In a later analysis, CDR3 sequences and most-parsimonious VDJ recombination scenarios were assigned using the TCRdist pipeline. In a later analysis, each TCR beta chain was defined by its CDR3 amino acid sequence together with its V-gene family, and reads lacking a unique V-gene family were excluded. In a later analysis, approximately 640 highly shared, low-generation-probability nucleotide sequences were removed to address suspected cross-contamination and a sequencing artifact. In a later analysis, a clonal expansion index was calculated for each public chain from normalized within-repertoire ranks of inferred template counts. In a later analysis, generation probabilities were computed using a VDJ recombination model fitted to out-of-frame rearrangements, and the results were checked against IGoR. In a later analysis, TCR-TCR, TCR-HLA and TCR-CMV co-occurrence was scored with hypergeometric tests, and a repertoire-size bias correction was applied to TCR pairs. A later analysis estimated false discovery rates by permuting HLA or CMV assignments 20 times. In a later analysis, co-occurring TCRs were grouped with DBSCAN, and TCRdist sequence similarity was added when clustering was performed within HLA-allele-positive subsets. For co-occurrence clustering, repertoires with fewer than 30,000 or more than 120,000 public chains were excluded, along with roughly 5 repertoires with anomalous nucleotide sharing. The table was pulled from immuneACCESS by TCRdb, which kept in-frame rearrangements only. Such tables lose some clones; where checked, under half of the loss comes from unresolved V genes, and the rest has no known cause. The V and J calls and clone size were taken over from that table, and D and trimming were inferred from the DNA. The sample records 150,000 to 200,000 clones, roughly 72% of which are singletons. The top ten constitute 6% to 7.5% of the sample.

This TCR was sampled from a man in his forties or fifties in good health and CMV-seropositive. Sequenced material: PBMCs. Recombination linked TRBV5-1 to TRBJ1-2; no D gene is confidently identified. The CDR3 here reads CASSLGAGYGYTF. The DNA sequence is given as TGCGCCAGCAGCTTGGGGGCGGGCTATGGCTACACCTTC.